What follows are 28 T cell receptor beta chains derived from one specimen sequenced in a study of T cells in Graves' hyperthyroidism and ophthalmopathy. Regions amplified from RNA transcripts were the TCR beta CDR3 regions. First-round RT-PCR with HTBI primers amplified the TCR CDR3 region. TCRdb fed the multiplex PCR reads into MiXCR, producing one record per CDR3 protein. This table has some 490,000 distinct CDR3 sequences, under 25% appearing once. The sample consisted of blood. The receptor set was obtained from a woman in her 70s with Graves' ophthalmopathy.

In this sample, this clonotype turned up many times. The CDR3 region has the DNA TGTGCCAGCAAGACCCTAAACTATGGCTACACCTTC. It specifies CASKTLNYGYTF. The chain combines TRBV28 with TRBJ1-2; no clear D. This CDR3 comprises 12 residues. Trimming stripped 7 bases from V and 2 bases from J, with 8 bases between. Germline V gene data show CDR1 as MDHEN and CDR2 as SYDVKM.

The chain has TRBV6-1 and TRBJ2-7, with D perhaps TRBD2 (6 bases). CDR3 length equals 15 residues. CDR1 and CDR2 (germline): MNHNS, SASEGT. Trimming pared 6 bases from V and 3 bases from J, leaving 18 bases between. CDR3 loop: CASSRYSGGHYEQYF. For the CDR3, the DNA is TGTGCCAGCAGCCGCTATAGCGGCGGCCACTACGAGCAGTACTTC.

Worth noting for this clonotype: The junction departs from the called germline gene at one end, perhaps through a read error. The chain couples TRBV6-2 or TRBV6-3 to TRBJ2-7; 9 bases fit TRBD2. The CDR3 extends over 14 amino acids. CDR1 is MNHEY and CDR2 is SVGEGT in the germline V gene. The CDR3 nucleotides are TGTGCCAGCAGCCGAGCGGGAGGCTCCCACGAGCAGTACTTC. Translated, it gives CASSRAGGSHEQYF.

This clonotype showed up just a few times. The chain couples TRBV5-1 to TRBJ1-6, with TRBD1 as a possible D gene (5 bases). Germline assignment: CDR1 SGHRS and CDR2 YFSETQ. Between the trimmed V and J ends, which lost 4 bases and 13 bases, there was a span of 18 bases. The CDR3 covers 14 residues. CDR3 DNA sequence: TGCGCCAGCAGCCCCTCCCGAACAGGAACGCCCCTCCACTTT. Its protein is CASSPSRTGTPLHF.

This clonotype was seen a handful of times. J is TRBJ1-2 and V is TRBV30, with D maybe TRBD1 (6 bases). This CDR3 spans 14 amino acids. CDR1 GTSNPN and CDR2 SVGIG come from the germline V gene (reference sequence). V lost 0 bases, J lost 8 bases, and 16 bases lay in between. CDR3 bases: TGTGCCTGGAGTGTACGATGGGGGGCGGGGGGCTACACCTTC. Translated, it gives CAWSVRWGAGGYTF.

This clonotype was counted a few times. The rearrangement joins TRBV20-1 to TRBJ2-7, with D unresolved. V was shortened by 5 bases and J by 0 bases, with 11 bases between the two germline ends. CDR3 length equals 13 residues. Germline V lookup: CDR1 DFQATT, CDR2 SNEGSKA (reference sequence). The CDR3: CSASTRSSYEQYF. As DNA, the CDR3 is TGCAGTGCTTCGACAAGGAGCTCCTACGAGCAGTACTTC.

The chain is built from TRBV10-3 and TRBJ2-1; D might be TRBD2 (5 bases). The CDR3 spans 12 residues. Germline V CDR1 and CDR2: ENHRY, SYGVKD. Deletions cut 6 bases from V and 6 bases from J, with 9 bases between. The DNA of the CDR3 is TGTGCCATCAGCGTCCGGGGCAATGAGCAGTTCTTC. It translates to CAISVRGNEQFF.

This chain joins TRBV20-1 and TRBJ1-5; the match to TRBD1 covers 10 bases. CDR3 length equals 13 residues. V lost 6 bases to trimming and J lost 4 bases; unmatched junction nucleotides: 3. CDR1 DFQATT and CDR2 SNEGSKA come from the germline V gene (reference sequence). CDR3 DNA sequence: TGCAGTGCCGGGACAGGGGTAAATCAGCCCCAGCATTTT. Translation gives CSAGTGVNQPQHF.

This clonotype was picked up a small number of times. The CDR3: CASSAGTSGNSYNEQFF. For the CDR3, the DNA is TGCGCCAGCAGCGCCGGGACTAGCGGGAACTCCTACAATGAGCAGTTCTTC. The chain is built from TRBV5-1 and TRBJ2-1, with 13 bases matching TRBD2. The CDR3 has 17 amino acids. In germline, CDR1 is SGHRS, CDR2 YFSETQ. V trimming: 4 bases; J trimming: 0 bases; junction bases outside the gene matches: 4.

This clonotype has at least ten counts. V usage is TRBV30 and J usage is TRBJ1-1, with D maybe TRBD1 (5 bases). V was cut by 1 base and J by 5 bases, with 14 bases left in between. The CDR3 length is 14 residues. Per the germline V gene, CDR1 is GTSNPN and CDR2 is SVGIG (reference sequence). The CDR3: CAWSGGYRGTEAFF. In DNA form, the CDR3 reads TGTGCCTGGAGTGGGGGCTACAGAGGAACTGAAGCTTTCTTT.

The sample holds a few counts of this clonotype. V gene TRBV5-1 combines with J gene TRBJ2-3, with 10 bases lining up with TRBD2. V shed 0 bases and J 4 bases; nucleotides not matched to a gene: 5. The V gene's germline CDR1 is SGHRS and CDR2 YFSETQ. This CDR3 has 16 amino acids. CDR3 nucleotides: TGCGCCAGCAGCTTGGCGGCTAGCGGGAGATCAGATACGCAGTATTTT. Translation: CASSLAASGRSDTQYF.

J is TRBJ2-7 and V is TRBV19; 10 bases match TRBD2. CDR3 length equals 18 residues. Per germline, CDR1 LNHDA and CDR2 SQIVND (reference sequence). J gave up 4 bases and V 5 bases, and 17 bases lay outside the gene matches. In nucleotides, the CDR3 is TGTGCCAGTAGTCTCCGCAGCGGTCCTAGCGGGAGTGGGTACGAGCAGTACTTC. Translation gives CASSLRSGPSGSGYEQYF.

This sequence joins TRBV10-3 and TRBJ2-5, with unresolved D. The CDR3 is 16 amino acids. Germline V gene data show CDR1 as ENHRY and CDR2 as SYGVKD. Trimming took off 0 bases at V and 4 bases at J, with 15 bases between the two ends. The CDR3 reads CAISESLLLNPETQYF. DNA of the CDR3: TGTGCCATCAGTGAGTCATTGCTCCTCAACCCAGAGACCCAGTACTTC.

This clonotype was found a few times. The V and J genes are TRBV29-1 and TRBJ2-2; 7 bases match TRBD1. From germline, CDR1 is SQVTM and CDR2 ANQGSEA. The CDR3 extends over 14 amino acids. V shed 4 bases and J 5 bases; nucleotides not matched to a gene: 7. CDR3 loop: CSVGRDSYTGELFF. CDR3 DNA: TGCAGCGTTGGAAGGGACAGCTATACCGGGGAGCTGTTTTTT.

There are a few counts of this clonotype. The V call is TRBV2, the J call TRBJ2-1; 9 nucleotides agree with TRBD2. CDR1 is SNHLY and CDR2 is FYNNEI in the germline V gene. The CDR3 has 15 amino acids. Unmatched junction bases numbered 6, after V lost 4 bases and J lost 5 bases. CDR3 coding DNA: TGTGCCAGCAGTGGACTAGCGGCAATCCACAATGAGCAGTTCTTC. Amino acid sequence: CASSGLAAIHNEQFF. Filled out from reference TRBV2 and TRBJ2-1, the complete variable domain reads EPEVTQTPSHQVTQMGQEVILRCVPISNHLYFYWYRQILGQKVEFLVSFYNNEISEKSEIFDDQFSVERPDGSNFTLKIRSTKLEDSAMYFCASSGLAAIHNEQFFGPGTRLTVL.

On this clonotype: Being one base from a much bigger clone, this may be a read error. The J gene is TRBJ1-1, the V gene TRBV3-1; 7 positions agree with TRBD1. Germline lookup yields CDR1 LGHDT and CDR2 YNNKEL (reference sequence). This CDR3 has 14 amino acids. The V and J ends lost 7 bases and 1 base, in that order; junction bases with no gene match: 6. In nucleotides, the CDR3 is TGTGCCAGCAAACCGGGACAGTCGAACACTGAAGCTTTCTTT. Amino acid sequence: CASKPGQSNTEAFF.

Note on this clonotype: One end of the junction is discordant with germline, which a read error may explain. The J gene is TRBJ1-1, the V gene TRBV10-1, with D possibly being TRBD1 (5 bases). The germline V gene has CDR1 WNHNN and CDR2 SYGVQD (reference sequence). This CDR3 spans 14 amino acids. The CDR3 here is CASCEWGTNTEAFF. DNA for the CDR3: TGCGCCAGCTGTGAGTGGGGGACGAACACTGAAGCTTTCTTT.

The chain couples TRBV7-6 to TRBJ1-6, with D maybe TRBD1 (5 bases). Per germline, CDR1 SGHVS and CDR2 FNYEAQ. With 5 bases removed from V and 6 bases from J, the gap between germline ends came to 11 bases. The CDR3 is 14 amino acids. The CDR3 region has the DNA TGTGCCAGCAGCCCTGGGGCGGGTAATTCACCCCTCCACTTT. Its translation: CASSPGAGNSPLHF.

This clonotype was recorded a few times. The J gene is TRBJ2-7, the V gene TRBV20-1, with D uncertain. V lost 6 bases and J lost 2, with 14 bases in between. This CDR3 is 13 amino acids long. Germline CDR1 DFQATT, CDR2 SNEGSKA (reference sequence). The CDR3 DNA sequence: TGCAGTGCCCCGGGTCTCAAGGCCTACGAGCAGTACTTC. Translating it yields CSAPGLKAYEQYF.

The rearrangement uses TRBV19 and TRBJ2-1; 8 positions agree with TRBD1. Germline values: CDR1 LNHDA, CDR2 SQIVND (reference sequence). CDR3 length equals 16 residues. J gave up 5 bases and V 1 base, and 7 bases lay outside the gene matches. CDR3 residues: CASSIAWTGNHNEQFF. CDR3 in DNA: TGTGCCAGTAGTATAGCATGGACAGGGAATCACAATGAGCAGTTCTTC.

The rearrangement uses TRBV20-1 and TRBJ2-3, with D maybe TRBD2 (7 bases). The CDR3 runs to 16 residues. Deletions cut 3 bases from V and 2 bases from J, with 18 bases between. Germline V lookup: CDR1 DFQATT, CDR2 SNEGSKA (reference sequence). Written as DNA, the CDR3 is TGCAGTGCTAGGAGGGGGGGGAGAGGGTACACAGATACGCAGTATTTT. This encodes CSARRGGRGYTDTQYF.

This clonotype was found a few times. The CDR3 sequence: CASSPGELYGYTF. The CDR3 DNA sequence: TGTGCCAGCAGCCCGGGTGAGCTCTATGGCTACACCTTC. This sequence joins TRBV6-1 and TRBJ1-2; D unclear. Trimming pared 6 bases from V and 4 bases from J, leaving 12 bases between. The germline V gene encodes CDR1 MNHNS and CDR2 SASEGT. The CDR3 extends over 13 amino acids.

This clonotype appeared a few times. The chain couples TRBV5-1 to TRBJ1-2; possible D gene TRBD1, 6 bases. V lost 3 bases and J lost 0, with 18 bases in between. There are 17 residues in the CDR3. The germline gives CDR1 SGHRS, CDR2 YFSETQ. CDR3 coding DNA: TGCGCCAGCAGCTCAAAACCACAGGGTAAAGCTAACTATGGCTACACCTTC. It encodes CASSSKPQGKANYGYTF.

The chain uses TRBV10-3 and TRBJ2-3; D unresolved. Trimming pared 0 bases from V and 5 bases from J, leaving 3 bases between. Germline V gene lookup returns CDR1 ENHRY and CDR2 SYGVKD. The CDR3 spans 12 residues. The CDR3 bases are TGTGCCATCAGTGAGTCACTAGATACGCAGTATTTT. This encodes CAISESLDTQYF.

This clonotype was seen repeatedly, ten times or more. V gene TRBV20-1 combines with J gene TRBJ2-1; D may be TRBD2 (5 bases). Germline V lookup: CDR1 DFQATT, CDR2 SNEGSKA (reference sequence). CDR3 size: 13 residues. The V end lost 0 bases, the J end lost 5 bases, and 8 bases lay between the germline ends. The CDR3 loop is CSARDPRDNEQFF. The CDR3 nucleotides are TGCAGTGCTAGAGATCCGAGGGACAATGAGCAGTTCTTC.

This clonotype was counted ten times or more. The junction does not match germline at one end; this may be a read error. The V gene is TRBV7-9, the J gene TRBJ2-5, with D possibly TRBD2 on 5 matching bases. The germline V gene has CDR1 SEHNR and CDR2 FQNEAQ (reference sequence). The CDR3 is 14 residues long. Here the CDR3 reads CASSLEAAQGTQYF. CDR3 nucleotide sequence: TGTGCCAGCAGCTTAGAAGCGGCCCAAGGGACCCAGTACTTC.

This chain uses TRBV2 with TRBJ2-7; TRBD1 matches 7 bases. From germline, CDR1 is SNHLY and CDR2 FYNNEI. CDR3 length: 16 residues. Trimming cost V 3 bases and J 0 bases; bases outside gene matches: 8. CDR3 nucleotide sequence: TGTGCCAGCAGTGACCCCCGGGACAGTGGCTCCTACGAGCAGTACTTC. Translation gives CASSDPRDSGSYEQYF.

This clonotype was observed many times. This sequence joins TRBV20-1 and TRBJ1-5; D not resolved. Trimming left V 6 bases short and J 9 bases short, with 15 bases between. Germline CDR1 is DFQATT and CDR2 is SNEGSKA (reference sequence). This CDR3 spans 12 amino acids. CDR3 nucleotides: TGCAGTGCGGCTGACGGGGAGGGGCCCCAGCATTTT. Translated, it gives CSAADGEGPQHF.